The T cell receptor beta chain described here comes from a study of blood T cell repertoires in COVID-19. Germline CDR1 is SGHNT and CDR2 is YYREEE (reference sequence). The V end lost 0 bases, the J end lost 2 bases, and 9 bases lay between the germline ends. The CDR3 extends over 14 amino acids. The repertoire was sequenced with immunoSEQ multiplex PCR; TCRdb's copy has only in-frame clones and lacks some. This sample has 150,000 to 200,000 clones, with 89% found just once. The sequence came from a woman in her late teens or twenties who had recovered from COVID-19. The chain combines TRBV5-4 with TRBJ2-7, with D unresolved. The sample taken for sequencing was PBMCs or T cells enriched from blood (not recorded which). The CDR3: CASSLGAIPYEQYF. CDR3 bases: TGTGCCAGCAGCTTGGGGGCGATCCCCTACGAGCAGTACTTC.